These T cell receptor beta chains were read from a single sample in a study of blood T cell repertoires in COVID-19. Sequencing used immunoSEQ multiplex PCR; TCRdb keeps in-frame clones, though not all of them. The sample records around 80,000 clones, roughly 85% being singletons. The sequenced sample was peripheral blood. These TCRs come from a man aged 50-60 years with COVID-19, enrolled during active disease. CDR3s include the opening cysteine and the closing phenylalanine or tryptophan. The order of the fields is J gene, D gene, clone size, V gene, CDR3 protein, CDR3 DNA. A D gene is named only where the DNA matches it firmly. Clone size is shown for a subset of rows, as once, few, many or a class of expanded clone.

TRBJ2-7,TRBD2,.,TRBV11-3,CASSLEAGDYEQYF,TGTGCCAGCAGCTTAGAAGCGGGAGACTACGAGCAGTACTTC
TRBJ1-4,.,.,TRBV5-4,CASSSGATGIEKLFF,TGTGCCAGCAGTTCCGGAGCGACAGGCATCGAAAAACTGTTTTTT
TRBJ2-7,TRBD2,.,TRBV29-1,CSVKRLAGDEQYF,TGCAGCGTTAAGAGACTAGCGGGAGACGAGCAGTACTTC
TRBJ2-1,.,.,TRBV6-5,CASSSTYNEQFF,TGTGCCAGCAGTTCCACCTACAATGAGCAGTTCTTC
TRBJ1-5,.,.,TRBV6-6,CASSYSPQSPQHF,TGTGCCAGCAGTTACTCCCCCCAATCCCCCCAGCATTTT
TRBJ1-2,.,.,TRBV10-3,CAISEQGLNGYTF,TGTGCCATCAGTGAACAGGGTCTAAATGGCTACACCTTC
TRBJ1-1,.,.,TRBV24-1,CATSARGNTEAFF,TGTGCCACCAGTGCCAGGGGAAACACTGAAGCTTTCTTT
TRBJ1-5,TRBD1,.,TRBV25-1,CASSGGQGNQPQHF,TGTGCCAGCAGTGGAGGACAGGGCAATCAGCCCCAGCATTTT
TRBJ2-5,.,few,TRBV5-1,CASSPGGREETQYF,TGCGCCAGCAGCCCTGGGGGCAGGGAAGAGACCCAGTACTTC
TRBJ2-5,TRBD1,.,TRBV5-1,CASSLGQGGRETQYF,TGCGCCAGCAGCTTGGGACAGGGGGGTAGGGAGACCCAGTACTTC
TRBJ2-7,.,.,TRBV7-9,CASSLVDYEQYF,TGTGCCAGCAGCTTAGTAGATTACGAGCAGTACTTC
TRBJ2-5,.,.,TRBV5-1,CASSPEGYGETQYF,TGCGCCAGCAGCCCAGAGGGATACGGAGAGACCCAGTACTTC
TRBJ1-2,.,.,TRBV5-1,CASSLGQTANYGYTF,TGCGCCAGCAGCTTGGGGCAGACAGCTAACTATGGCTACACCTTC
TRBJ2-1,TRBD2,.,TRBV4-1,CASSQGDRLAAYNEQFF,TGCGCCAGCAGCCAAGGCGACCGACTAGCGGCCTACAATGAGCAGTTCTTC
TRBJ1-3,.,.,TRBV7-9,CASRIIRGSGNTIYF,TGTGCCAGCAGGATAATCAGGGGCTCTGGAAACACCATATATTTT
TRBJ2-5,.,.,TRBV29-1,CSVESTGAMWTQYF,TGCAGCGTTGAGTCTACGGGAGCAATGTGGACCCAGTACTTC
TRBJ1-1,TRBD1,.,TRBV18,CASSPTGVLNTEAFF,TGTGCCAGCTCACCGACAGGGGTTTTGAACACTGAAGCTTTCTTT
TRBJ1-3,.,few,TRBV18,CASSPLMGQGNTIYF,TGTGCCAGCTCACCACTGATGGGCCAGGGAAACACCATATATTTT
TRBJ1-3,.,.,TRBV5-8,CASTPTPNGNTIYF,TGTGCCAGCACCCCCACACCCAATGGAAACACCATATATTTT
TRBJ1-1,.,once,TRBV6-1,CASSASVGVVDTEAFF,TGTGCCAGCAGTGCAAGTGTAGGAGTGGTCGACACTGAAGCTTTCTTT
TRBJ1-2,.,.,TRBV6-2/TRBV6-3,CASSPGIRGYTF,TGTGCCAGCAGTCCCGGGATACGGGGCTACACCTTC
TRBJ1-6,TRBD1,.,TRBV2,CASSETLQGAWGSPLHF,TGTGCCAGCAGTGAAACCCTACAGGGGGCCTGGGGTTCACCCCTCCACTTT
TRBJ2-2,TRBD2,.,TRBV27,CATGGLSTHNTGELFF,TGTGCCACCGGGGGGTTGTCCACACATAACACCGGGGAGCTGTTTTTT
TRBJ1-3,.,.,TRBV6-6,CASRNGGSGNTIYF,TGTGCCAGCCGCAACGGGGGTAGTGGAAACACCATATATTTT
TRBJ2-3,.,.,TRBV5-1,CASNSGATDTQYF,TGCGCCAGCAACTCGGGAGCCACAGATACGCAGTATTTT
TRBJ2-5,TRBD2,.,TRBV30,CAWSPREGQKETQYF,TGTGCCTGGAGCCCTCGGGAGGGTCAAAAAGAGACCCAGTACTTC
TRBJ2-1,TRBD2,once,TRBV29-1,CSVELTSGLGTGEQFF,TGCAGCGTTGAATTGACTAGCGGGTTGGGGACAGGTGAGCAGTTCTTC
TRBJ1-1,.,.,TRBV29-1,CSVLEGKGRTEAFF,TGCAGCGTTCTCGAGGGTAAGGGGAGGACTGAAGCTTTCTTT
TRBJ2-3,.,.,TRBV6-6,CASSYTADTQYF,TGTGCCAGCAGTTACACAGCCGATACGCAGTATTTT
TRBJ1-5,.,.,TRBV19,CASSVNPRTGQPQHF,TGTGCCAGTAGTGTAAATCCCCGGACTGGTCAGCCCCAGCATTTT
TRBJ2-7,TRBD2,.,TRBV27,CATNGASGRGDSYEQYF,TGTGCCACAAACGGGGCTAGCGGGAGGGGCGACTCCTACGAGCAGTACTTC
TRBJ2-3,.,.,TRBV28,CASSLSQAFTDTQYF,TGTGCCAGCAGTTTATCCCAGGCGTTCACAGATACGCAGTATTTT
TRBJ1-2,.,.,TRBV2,CASSGQEAYYGYTF,TGTGCCAGCAGTGGACAGGAAGCCTACTATGGCTACACCTTC
TRBJ1-6,TRBD1,.,TRBV4-2,CASSQDRRGQANSPLHF,TGTGCCAGCAGCCAAGATAGGAGGGGACAGGCTAATTCACCCCTCCACTTT
TRBJ2-7,TRBD2,.,TRBV28,CASSFPGGSGRVYEQYF,TGTGCCAGCAGTTTCCCCGGCGGTAGCGGGAGGGTCTACGAGCAGTACTTC
TRBJ2-1,TRBD2,.,TRBV7-9,CASSLSGSFWQFF,TGTGCCAGCAGCTTGAGCGGGAGTTTCTGGCAGTTCTTC
TRBJ2-7,TRBD2,few,TRBV5-1,CASSLLAGGPYEQYF,TGCGCCAGCAGCTTGTTAGCGGGAGGTCCCTACGAGCAGTACTTC
TRBJ2-5,TRBD2,.,TRBV7-9,CASSLVSGKETQYF,TGTGCCAGCAGCTTAGTAAGCGGGAAGGAGACCCAGTACTTC
TRBJ2-5,TRBD2,.,TRBV3-1/TRBV3-2,CASSPLAGKETQYF,TGTGCCAGCAGCCCCTTAGCGGGAAAAGAGACCCAGTACTTC
TRBJ1-2,.,.,TRBV9,CASSVADTTAGYTF,TGTGCCAGCAGCGTAGCGGACACAACCGCTGGCTACACCTTC
TRBJ1-4,TRBD1,.,TRBV5-6,CASSETGIPNEKLFF,TGTGCCAGCAGCGAGACAGGGATCCCTAATGAAAAACTGTTTTTT
TRBJ1-3,.,few,TRBV10-1,CASSESCQGNGNTIYF,TGCGCCAGCAGTGAGTCGTGTCAGGGGAATGGAAACACCATATATTTT
TRBJ2-5,.,.,TRBV6-1,CASSDLAETQYF,TGTGCCAGCAGTGATCTTGCGGAGACCCAGTACTTC
TRBJ2-3,TRBD2,.,TRBV5-1,CASSLGTSGTDTQYF,TGCGCCAGCAGCTTGGGGACTAGCGGCACAGATACGCAGTATTTT
TRBJ2-5,TRBD1,.,TRBV6-5,CASSYTRQGARETQYF,TGTGCCAGCAGTTACACAAGACAGGGTGCAAGGGAGACCCAGTACTTC
TRBJ2-7,.,.,TRBV1,CTSSQDRGYYEQYF,TGCACCAGCAGCCAAGATCGCGGTTACTACGAGCAGTACTTC
TRBJ1-2,.,.,TRBV11-2,CASSPDFTGTWAGGGYTF,TGTGCCAGCAGCCCCGATTTTACCGGGACATGGGCCGGTGGGGGCTACACCTTC
TRBJ2-1,TRBD1,.,TRBV2,CASTYRGHPNNEQFF,TGTGCCAGCACCTACAGGGGTCACCCAAACAATGAGCAGTTCTTC
TRBJ1-4,.,.,TRBV20-1,CSASDRKPNEKLFF,TGCAGTGCTAGTGACAGGAAACCTAATGAAAAACTGTTTTTT
TRBJ2-3,TRBD2,.,TRBV6-4,CASSLAGASTDTQYF,TGTGCCAGCAGCTTAGCGGGAGCTAGCACAGATACGCAGTATTTT